This T cell receptor (beta chain) is from a study of blood T cell repertoires in COVID-19. Study background: Acute-phase and convalescent COVID-19 samples originated in the United States, Italy and Spain. PBMCs, B-cell-depleted T cells, or T cells were the source of the cDNA or gDNA that made up the material.

This clone was detected only a few times. Deletions cut 0 bases from V and 11 bases from J, with 13 bases between. Looked up from germline, CDR1 is MNHEY and CDR2 is SVGEGT. This CDR3 comprises 13 residues. In the original workflow: The assay estimated nucleated cells by amplifying reference gene primers. Measured with immunoSEQ multiplex PCR; TCRdb has only the in-frame clones, and not every one. V, J and clone size were drawn from that table, and D and trimming were deduced from the DNA. The sample includes some 140,000 clones, approximately 86% of them seen just once. Specimen: peripheral blood. This chain connects TRBV6-2 or TRBV6-3 to TRBJ1-1, with D uncertain. The receptor's source is a woman in her forties or fifties who had recovered from COVID-19. CDR3 protein: CASSYSSPTGAFF. The CDR3 DNA sequence: TGTGCCAGCAGTTACTCGTCACCCACCGGGGCTTTCTTT.